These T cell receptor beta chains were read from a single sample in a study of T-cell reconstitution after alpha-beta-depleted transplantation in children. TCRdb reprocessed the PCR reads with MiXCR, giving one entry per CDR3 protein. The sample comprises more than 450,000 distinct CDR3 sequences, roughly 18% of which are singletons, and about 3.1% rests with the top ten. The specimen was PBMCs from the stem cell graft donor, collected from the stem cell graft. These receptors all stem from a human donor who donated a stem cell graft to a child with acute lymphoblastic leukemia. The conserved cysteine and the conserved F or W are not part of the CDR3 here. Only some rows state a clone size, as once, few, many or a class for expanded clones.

CDR3: ASSPPGLADYNEQF
V: TRBV3-1
J: TRBJ2-1
size: NA

CDR3: ASSGTGGAYEKLF
V: TRBV5-1
J: TRBJ1-4
size: NA

CDR3: ASSIRDFNTEAF
V: TRBV19
J: TRBJ1-1
size: NA

CDR3: SVGLQETQY
V: TRBV29-1
J: TRBJ2-5
size: few

CDR3: SAVAGLGLDTQY
V: TRBV20-1
J: TRBJ2-3
size: NA

CDR3: ASRFRDYNEQF
V: TRBV27
J: TRBJ2-1
size: few

CDR3: ASSIPMTGYNEQF
V: TRBV27
J: TRBJ2-1
size: NA

CDR3: ASSQGRTGYEQY
V: TRBV4-1
J: TRBJ2-7
size: few

CDR3: ASSLEVNTEAF
V: TRBV5-1
J: TRBJ1-1
size: many

CDR3: SVALAGSGYEQY
V: TRBV29-1
J: TRBJ2-7
size: NA

CDR3: SAAMRPQGSYEQY
V: TRBV20-1
J: TRBJ2-7
size: few

CDR3: ASRSQGFMNTEAF
V: TRBV25-1
J: TRBJ1-1
size: NA

CDR3: ASSLGVPDTQY
V: TRBV5-5
J: TRBJ2-3
size: NA

CDR3: ASSLEAGGPPDTQY
V: TRBV7-9
J: TRBJ2-3
size: many

CDR3: ASSQGSGSFSEQF
V: TRBV14
J: TRBJ2-1
size: NA

CDR3: ASSFQTTNTEAF
V: TRBV7-8
J: TRBJ1-1
size: few

CDR3: ASSQVTGRQNTEAF
V: TRBV4-1
J: TRBJ1-1
size: few

CDR3: ASSPGLINYGYT
V: TRBV12-3/TRBV12-4
J: TRBJ1-2
size: few

CDR3: SALGQKNSYEQY
V: TRBV20-1
J: TRBJ2-7
size: few

CDR3: ASSLRGARSTDTQY
V: TRBV5-1
J: TRBJ2-3
size: NA

CDR3: ASTFLGGAYYNEQF
V: TRBV12-3/TRBV12-4
J: TRBJ2-1
size: NA

CDR3: ATSRGRRLDYNEQF
V: TRBV10-1
J: TRBJ2-1
size: NA

CDR3: ASSFLRGYEQY
V: TRBV5-1
J: TRBJ2-7
size: NA

CDR3: ASSEVHTGELF
V: TRBV6-4
J: TRBJ2-2
size: NA

CDR3: ASSRVVGELF
V: TRBV12-3/TRBV12-4
J: TRBJ2-2
size: few

CDR3: ASSLGLAGGSYEQY
V: TRBV5-1
J: TRBJ2-7
size: many

CDR3: ASSSWEEGVAF
V: TRBV5-1
J: TRBJ1-1
size: NA

CDR3: ASSQGGAGWSSPLH
V: TRBV4-2
J: TRBJ1-6
size: NA

CDR3: ASSLEGGLAEKLF
V: TRBV5-1
J: TRBJ1-4
size: NA

CDR3: ASSLGGEDTDTQY
V: TRBV5-5
J: TRBJ2-3
size: few

CDR3: ASSFFPGTSVLSTDTQY
V: TRBV5-1
J: TRBJ2-3
size: NA

CDR3: ATRGQGVDTEAF
V: TRBV12-3/TRBV12-4
J: TRBJ1-1
size: NA

CDR3: ASSSPQGPTQY
V: TRBV7-9
J: TRBJ2-3
size: few

CDR3: ASSMTDANTGELF
V: TRBV12-3/TRBV12-4
J: TRBJ2-2
size: many

CDR3: SVLGLAEYNEQF
V: TRBV20-1
J: TRBJ2-1
size: NA

CDR3: ASSSGTGAVTGELF
V: TRBV5-1
J: TRBJ2-2
size: NA

CDR3: ASSLYGENNQPQH
V: TRBV5-1
J: TRBJ1-5
size: few

CDR3: ASSPTEAKNIQY
V: TRBV5-1
J: TRBJ2-4
size: few

CDR3: ASSLSGQGGNIQY
V: TRBV18
J: TRBJ2-4
size: NA

CDR3: ASSQDISSGQPQH
V: TRBV4-1
J: TRBJ1-5
size: NA

CDR3: SAQHPWSYEQY
V: TRBV20-1
J: TRBJ2-7
size: few

CDR3: ASSVLAGASEQY
V: TRBV28
J: TRBJ2-7
size: NA

CDR3: ASSLDGDSSYNEQF
V: TRBV5-1
J: TRBJ2-1
size: few

CDR3: ASSPPVGHLNTEAF
V: TRBV7-9
J: TRBJ1-1
size: NA

CDR3: ASSRGLASASYNEQF
V: TRBV5-6
J: TRBJ2-1
size: NA

CDR3: SARVGAGEPDEQY
V: TRBV20-1
J: TRBJ2-7
size: NA

CDR3: ASSAGLENTGELF
V: TRBV9
J: TRBJ2-2
size: NA

CDR3: ASSEGLAGGNTYEQY
V: TRBV9
J: TRBJ2-7
size: NA

CDR3: ASRGQGINYGYT
V: TRBV7-9
J: TRBJ1-2
size: few

CDR3: ASSPDREGISYEQY
V: TRBV6-1
J: TRBJ2-7
size: few

CDR3: SVGSGRPDTQY
V: TRBV20-1
J: TRBJ2-3
size: NA

CDR3: ASSFTGTSVTGELF
V: TRBV7-2
J: TRBJ2-2
size: NA

CDR3: ASSQSFFGSGHGYT
V: TRBV3-1
J: TRBJ1-2
size: NA

CDR3: AISPLAGVETQY
V: TRBV10-3
J: TRBJ2-5
size: few

CDR3: SAGRRGNEKLF
V: TRBV20-1
J: TRBJ1-4
size: few

CDR3: ASSLGAALSNQPQH
V: TRBV27
J: TRBJ1-5
size: NA

CDR3: SVEQGWNTEAF
V: TRBV29-1
J: TRBJ1-1
size: few

CDR3: ARRAGPTYNEQF
V: TRBV19
J: TRBJ2-1
size: few

CDR3: ASSEIRTGPSETQY
V: TRBV25-1
J: TRBJ2-5
size: NA

CDR3: ALHRGIERNGNTIY
V: TRBV2
J: TRBJ1-3
size: NA